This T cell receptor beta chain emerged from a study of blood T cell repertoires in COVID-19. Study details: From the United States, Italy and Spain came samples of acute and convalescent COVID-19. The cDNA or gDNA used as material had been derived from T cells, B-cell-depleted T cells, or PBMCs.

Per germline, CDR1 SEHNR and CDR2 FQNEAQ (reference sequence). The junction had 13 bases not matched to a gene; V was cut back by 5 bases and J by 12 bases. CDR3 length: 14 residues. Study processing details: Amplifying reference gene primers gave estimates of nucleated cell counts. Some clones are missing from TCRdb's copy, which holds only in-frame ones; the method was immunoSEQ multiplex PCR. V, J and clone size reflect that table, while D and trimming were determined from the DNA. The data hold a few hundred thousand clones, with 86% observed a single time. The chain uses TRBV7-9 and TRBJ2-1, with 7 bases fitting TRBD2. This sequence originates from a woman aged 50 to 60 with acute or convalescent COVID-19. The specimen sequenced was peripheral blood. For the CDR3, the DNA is TGTGCCAGCAGCCTCGGGACTATCCCTGGTATGCAGTTCTTC. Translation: CASSLGTIPGMQFF. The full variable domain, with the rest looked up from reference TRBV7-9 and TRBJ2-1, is DTGVSQNPRHKITKRGQNVTFRCDPISEHNRLYWYRQTLGQGPEFLTYFQNEAQLEKSRLLSDRFSAERPKGSFSTLEIQRTEQGDSAMYLCASSLGTIPGMQFFGPGTRLTVL.